This T cell receptor beta chain was captured by sequencing in a study of beta chain features in type 1 diabetes. The overall study: Patients did not differ from healthy donors in age, gender or cell yield.

Study outcomes and limitations: The study found moderately but significantly shorter TCRB CDR3s in all four CD4+ subsets of Type 1 diabetes patients.

Only a few counts were recorded for this clone. What it binds is unknown. The study reverse transcribed the entire isolated RNA, so it sequenced expressed TCRB transcripts. The protocol was immunoSEQ multiplex PCR, while the TCRdb copy is restricted to in-frame clones and leaves out a portion. The repertoire holds nearly 700,000 clones, around 15% seen once, with 0.02% to 0.025% in the top ten. The sequence derives from a young man with type 1 diabetes. Sequencing used naive CD4+ T cells from blood.

CDR3 loop: CSVESDSGTGDLTDTQYF. The CDR3 region has the DNA TGCAGCGTTGAATCGGACTCCGGGACAGGGGACCTCACAGATACGCAGTATTTT. The chain joins TRBV29-1 to TRBJ2-3, with 10 bases lining up with TRBD1. Germline lookup yields CDR1 SQVTM and CDR2 ANQGSEA. Trimming took 2 bases from V and 2 from J; bases not matched to a gene: 13. CDR3 length: 18 residues.